A selection of T cell receptor beta chains follows, all from one sample in a study of T cell repertoires in cytomegalovirus infection. Each CDR3 protein gets one entry after TCRdb re-called the reads with MiXCR. In the table there are fewer than 650,000 distinct CDR3 sequences, roughly 42% of which are singletons. Their specific antigens are unknown. The source was cultured PBMCs, collected from culture after CMV antigen stimulation. The receptor set was obtained from a human donor in good health (CMV status not recorded). Some clones in this sample may be carry-over from other donors' samples. CDR3s include the opening cysteine and the closing phenylalanine or tryptophan. D genes are given only for firm matches.

v_gene: TRBV6-6
d_gene: TRBD2
CDR3aa: CASSPYRLAGNQETQYF

v_gene: TRBV12-3/TRBV12-4
d_gene: TRBD2
CDR3aa: CASSSRSGIGNEQFF

v_gene: TRBV28
d_gene: TRBD1
CDR3aa: CASSSDRELDTQYF

v_gene: TRBV28
d_gene: NA
CDR3aa: CASSNPRAPRTEAFF

v_gene: TRBV7-2
d_gene: NA
CDR3aa: CASSPTLSTGTYEQYF

v_gene: TRBV7-2
d_gene: NA
CDR3aa: CASSLSPGGYGYTF

v_gene: TRBV4-3
d_gene: NA
CDR3aa: CASSQDDKNGELFF

v_gene: TRBV11-2
d_gene: TRBD1
CDR3aa: CASSLIWGQGPNTIYF

v_gene: TRBV7-9
d_gene: TRBD1
CDR3aa: CASSFLQGAMNTEAFF

v_gene: TRBV10-3
d_gene: NA
CDR3aa: CAIKDYSYEQYF

v_gene: TRBV20-1
d_gene: NA
CDR3aa: CSAKDPPVEQFF

v_gene: TRBV20-1
d_gene: NA
CDR3aa: CSARAGLHYEQYF

v_gene: TRBV12-3/TRBV12-4
d_gene: NA
CDR3aa: CASRRTNGANVLTF

v_gene: TRBV7-2
d_gene: NA
CDR3aa: CASSLLADQPQHF

v_gene: TRBV7-4
d_gene: NA
CDR3aa: CASRPRGGNTEAFF

v_gene: TRBV12-3/TRBV12-4
d_gene: NA
CDR3aa: CASSLGSSQYF